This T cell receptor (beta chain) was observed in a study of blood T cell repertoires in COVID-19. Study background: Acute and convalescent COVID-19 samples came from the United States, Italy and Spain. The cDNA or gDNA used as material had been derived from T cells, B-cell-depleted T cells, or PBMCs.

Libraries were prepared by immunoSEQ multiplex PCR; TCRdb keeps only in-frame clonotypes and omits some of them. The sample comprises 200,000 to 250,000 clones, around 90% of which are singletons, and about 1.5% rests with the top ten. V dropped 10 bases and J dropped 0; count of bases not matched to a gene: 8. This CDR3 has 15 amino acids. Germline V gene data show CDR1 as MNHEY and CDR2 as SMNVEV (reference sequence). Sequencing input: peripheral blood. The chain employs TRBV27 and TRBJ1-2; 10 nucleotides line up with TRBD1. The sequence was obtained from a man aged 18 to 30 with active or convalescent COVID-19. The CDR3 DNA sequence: TGTGCCAATTCTGACAGGGGGCTTACTAACTATGGCTACACCTTC. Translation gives CANSDRGLTNYGYTF.